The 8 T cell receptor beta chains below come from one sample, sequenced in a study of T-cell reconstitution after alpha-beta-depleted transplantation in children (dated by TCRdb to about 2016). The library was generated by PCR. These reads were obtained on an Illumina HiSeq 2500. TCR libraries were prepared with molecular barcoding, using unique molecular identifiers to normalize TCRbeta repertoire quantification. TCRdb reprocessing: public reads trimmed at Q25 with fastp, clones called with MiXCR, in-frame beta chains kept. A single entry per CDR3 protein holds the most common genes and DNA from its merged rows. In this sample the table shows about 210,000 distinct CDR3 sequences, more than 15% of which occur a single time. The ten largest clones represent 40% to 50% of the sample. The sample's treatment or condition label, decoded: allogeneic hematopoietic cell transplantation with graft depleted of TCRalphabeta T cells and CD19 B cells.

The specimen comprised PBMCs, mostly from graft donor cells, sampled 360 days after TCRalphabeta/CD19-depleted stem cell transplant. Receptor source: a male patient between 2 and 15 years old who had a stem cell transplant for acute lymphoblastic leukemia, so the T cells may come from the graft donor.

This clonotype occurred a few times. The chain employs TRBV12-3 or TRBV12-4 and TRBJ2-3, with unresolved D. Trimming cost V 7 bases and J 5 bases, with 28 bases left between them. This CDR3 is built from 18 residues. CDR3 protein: CASTHPPVDLTYGDTQYF. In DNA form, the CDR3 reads TGTGCCAGCACCCATCCCCCCGTAGATCTTACCTACGGAGATACGCAGTATTTT.

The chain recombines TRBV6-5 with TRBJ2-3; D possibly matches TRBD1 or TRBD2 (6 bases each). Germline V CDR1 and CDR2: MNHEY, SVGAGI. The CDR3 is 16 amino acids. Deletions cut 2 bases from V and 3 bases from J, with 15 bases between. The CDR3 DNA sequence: TGTGCCAGCAGTTACGGGGGGCAGGTCCAAACAGATACGCAGTATTTT. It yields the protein CASSYGGQVQTDTQYF.

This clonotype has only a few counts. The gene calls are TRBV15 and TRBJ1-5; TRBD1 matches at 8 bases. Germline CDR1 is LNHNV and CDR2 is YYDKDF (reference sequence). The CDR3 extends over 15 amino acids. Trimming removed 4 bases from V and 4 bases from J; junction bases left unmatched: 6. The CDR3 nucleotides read TGTGCCACCAGCACCCGACAGGGGTCAAATCAGCCCCAGCATTTT. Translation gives CATSTRQGSNQPQHF.

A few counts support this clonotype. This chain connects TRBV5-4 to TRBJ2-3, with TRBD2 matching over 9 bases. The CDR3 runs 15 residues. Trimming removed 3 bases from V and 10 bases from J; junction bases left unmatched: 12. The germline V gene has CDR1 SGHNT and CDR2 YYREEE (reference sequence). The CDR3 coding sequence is TGTGCCAGCAGCTCAGGGGGACTAGCCGGTTCGGCGCAGTATTTT. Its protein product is CASSSGGLAGSAQYF. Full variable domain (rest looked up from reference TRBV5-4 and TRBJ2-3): ETGVTQSPTHLIKTRGQQVTLRCSSQSGHNTVSWYQQALGQGPQFIFQYYREEENGRGNFPPRFSGLQFPNYSSELNVNALELDDSALYLCASSSGGLAGSAQYFGPGTRLTVL.

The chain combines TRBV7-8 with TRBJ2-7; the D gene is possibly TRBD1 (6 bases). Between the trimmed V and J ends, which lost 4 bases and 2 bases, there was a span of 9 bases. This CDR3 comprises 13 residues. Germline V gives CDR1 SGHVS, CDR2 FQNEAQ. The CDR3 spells CASSSEGAYEQYF. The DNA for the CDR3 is TGTGCCAGCAGCTCCGAGGGGGCCTACGAGCAGTACTTC.

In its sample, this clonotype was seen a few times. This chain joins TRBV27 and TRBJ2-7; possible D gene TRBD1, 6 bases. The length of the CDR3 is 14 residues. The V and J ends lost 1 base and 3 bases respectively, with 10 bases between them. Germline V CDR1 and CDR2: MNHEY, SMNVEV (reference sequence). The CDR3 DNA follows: TGTGCCAGCAGTTTATTGGACAGCCACTACGAGCAGTACTTC. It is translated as CASSLLDSHYEQYF.

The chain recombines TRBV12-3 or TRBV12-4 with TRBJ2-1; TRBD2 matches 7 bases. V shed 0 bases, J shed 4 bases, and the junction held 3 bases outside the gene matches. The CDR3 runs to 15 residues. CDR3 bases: TGTGCCAGCAGTTTAGCGGGGGGGATGTACAATGAGCAGTTCTTC. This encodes CASSLAGGMYNEQFF.

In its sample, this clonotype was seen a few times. Written as DNA, the CDR3 is TGTGCCAGTAGTATTCGGAGTAGCCGAGAGACCCAGTACTTC. Translation gives CASSIRSSRETQYF. V and J are TRBV19 and TRBJ2-5, with D unclear. The germline gives CDR1 LNHDA, CDR2 SQIVND (reference sequence). Deletions cut 3 bases from V and 4 bases from J, with 12 bases between. CDR3 length equals 14 residues.